This TCR beta chain was recorded in a study of early T cells in non-severe SARS-CoV-2 infection. Overall study context: With bulk RNA from unsorted whole blood as input, sequencing yielded unpaired chains.

This clonotype rates as medium-sized (0.01 to 0.1%). The V gene's germline CDR1 is MNHEY and CDR2 SVGAGI. Germline trimming cut 8 bases from V and 6 bases from J; bases unmatched to any gene: 3. The CDR3 runs to 11 residues. Researchers tagged individual cDNA molecules with unique molecular identifiers. TCRdb re-analysed the 5' RACE reads in MiXCR, keeping a single row per CDR3 protein. The data hold about 26,000 distinct CDR3 sequences, with just over 4% observed a single time. This clonotype was sampled from an adult who was a healthcare worker with PCR-confirmed SARS-CoV-2 infection or an uninfected control (not recorded which). The chain has TRBV6-5 and TRBJ1-1, with 7 bases aligning to TRBD1. Sequenced material: whole blood. The CDR3 loop reads CASGQAPEAFF. The CDR3, as DNA: TGTGCCAGCGGACAGGCCCCTGAAGCTTTCTTT.